These T cell receptor beta chains were read from a single sample in a study of cytomegalovirus exposure and HLA in healthy donors. Profiling relied on immunoSEQ multiplex PCR, and the TCRdb table lists in-frame clones only, not all of them. The sample holds around 140,000 clones; about 80% are singletons and the top ten take approximately 4.1%. Sequenced sample: PBMCs. The source of these receptors is a man in his forties in good health and CMV-seronegative. Both conserved end residues are part of each CDR3. A D gene is named only where the DNA matches it firmly. Clone size is stated in some rows and not others, as once, few, many or a class when expanded.

TRBJ2-7,TRBV2,.,.,TGTGCCAGCAGTCGCGGTCACGAGCAGTACTTC,CASSRGHEQYF
TRBJ1-6,TRBV5-1,.,.,TGCGCCAGCAGCTGGACAGACAGCTCCTATAATTCACCCCTCCACTTT,CASSWTDSSYNSPLHF
TRBJ1-6,TRBV9,.,TRBD1,TGTGCCAGCAGCGTCGTGGGACAGGGTAATTCACCCCTCCACTTT,CASSVVGQGNSPLHF
TRBJ2-3,TRBV7-2,once,.,TGTGCCAGCAGCTACTCAGATACGCAGTATTTT,CASSYSDTQYF
TRBJ1-5,TRBV18,few,.,TGTGCCAGCTCACCAACGGGCAGGGTTCATCAGCCCCAGCATTTT,CASSPTGRVHQPQHF
TRBJ1-5,TRBV19,.,.,TGTGCCAGTAGTGCCCTGGACAGTCTGAATCAGCCCCAGCATTTT,CASSALDSLNQPQHF
TRBJ2-1,TRBV19,.,TRBD1,TGTGCCAGTAGTATACAGGGGGCAGCTTACAATGAGCAGTTCTTC,CASSIQGAAYNEQFF
TRBJ1-1,TRBV27,once,TRBD1,TGTGCCAGCAGTTTACCCCCAGGGACAGGGGTAGAAGCTTTCTTT,CASSLPPGTGVEAFF
TRBJ2-5,TRBV11-2,.,.,TGTGCCAGCAGCTCCTTTCTAGAGACCCAGTACTTC,CASSSFLETQYF
TRBJ2-7,TRBV2,.,.,TGTGCCAGCAGTAGGGACTGGGGCAGCGAGCAGTACTTC,CASSRDWGSEQYF
TRBJ1-6,TRBV19,.,.,TGTGCCAGTAGCCATGTTCGCGGCTCCTATAATTCACCCCTCCACTTT,CASSHVRGSYNSPLHF
TRBJ2-5,TRBV9,.,TRBD2,TGTGCCAGCAGCTCACCGGGGGGGGGAACGGAGACCCAGTACTTC,CASSSPGGGTETQYF
TRBJ1-5,TRBV27,.,.,TGTGCCAGCAGTTTAAGACAGGATAGCAATCAGCCCCAGCATTTT,CASSLRQDSNQPQHF
TRBJ1-6,TRBV6-1,.,.,TGTGCCAGCAACAATCAGGTCCAGGGTTCACCCCTCCACTTT,CASNNQVQGSPLHF
TRBJ2-3,TRBV4-1,few,.,TGCGCCAGCAGCCAAGGGTTAAGGGGCAGCCTGTCTACAGATACGCAGTATTTT,CASSQGLRGSLSTDTQYF
TRBJ2-7,TRBV6-1,.,TRBD1,TGTGCCAGCAGTGGGACAGGGGTATCCTACGAGCAGTACTTC,CASSGTGVSYEQYF
TRBJ1-4,TRBV14,.,TRBD1,TGTGCCAGCAGCCAGGGGACAGCCGTTAATGAAAAACTGTTTTTT,CASSQGTAVNEKLFF
TRBJ1-4,TRBV4-1,.,.,TGCGCCAGCAGCCCAAACGAGGGCGCCCTTGAAAAACTGTTTTTT,CASSPNEGALEKLFF
TRBJ1-2,TRBV6-5,.,.,TGTGCCAGCAGTTATGCGGGGAGCAGGGCCTATGGCTACACCTTC,CASSYAGSRAYGYTF
TRBJ1-1,TRBV7-2,.,.,TGTGCCAGCAGCTTAGCGCAGGGGCAAGCTTTCTTT,CASSLAQGQAFF
TRBJ1-1,TRBV19,.,.,TGTGCCAGTAGTTGGACTAGAAACACTGAAGCTTTCTTT,CASSWTRNTEAFF
TRBJ1-6,TRBV19,.,.,TGTGCCAGTAGTCCGGGACAATTTAATTCACCCCTCCACTTT,CASSPGQFNSPLHF
TRBJ2-7,TRBV19,.,TRBD2,TGTGCCAGTAGTCCCAGCGGGGGGCTCTACGAGCAGTACTTC,CASSPSGGLYEQYF
TRBJ2-3,TRBV14,.,.,TGTGCCAGCAGCCAAGGGACACTCCCCACAGATACGCAGTATTTT,CASSQGTLPTDTQYF
TRBJ1-6,TRBV15,.,.,TGTGCCACCAGCAGAGGGGGCAGCTCCTATAATTCACCCCTCCACTTT,CATSRGGSSYNSPLHF
TRBJ1-6,TRBV19,.,.,TGTGCCAGTATGGCAGGGAAATCCTATAATTCACCCCTCCACTTT,CASMAGKSYNSPLHF